These T cell receptor beta chains were read from a single sample in a study of blood T cell repertoires in COVID-19. The repertoire was sequenced with immunoSEQ multiplex PCR; TCRdb's copy has only in-frame clones and lacks some. The table records approximately 110,000 clones, 75% to 90% of them present only once. The source material was peripheral blood. All receptors derive from a woman aged 55-70 years with COVID-19, enrolled during active disease. Both conserved end residues are part of each CDR3. A D gene is named only where the DNA matches it firmly. Clone size is given for some rows only: seen once, a few or many times, or a class if the clone is expanded.

v_gene	d_gene	j_gene	abundance	CDR3aa	CDR3nt
TRBV13	NA	TRBJ1-2	NA	CASRRRTDEPLGYIF	TGTGCCAGCAGACGACGGACAGACGAACCACTTGGCTACATCTTC
TRBV7-9	TRBD2	TRBJ2-5	few	CASSRGGQETQYF	TGTGCCAGCAGTCGGGGGGGCCAAGAGACCCAGTACTTC
TRBV19	NA	TRBJ1-2	few	CATSRRGPEHPGYTF	TGTGCCACCTCCCGGCGGGGACCGGAACATCCAGGCTACACCTTC
TRBV2	TRBD2	TRBJ2-3	NA	CASSEAGLAGTTQYF	TGTGCCAGCAGTGAGGCGGGGCTAGCGGGGACCACGCAGTATTTT
TRBV7-8	TRBD1	TRBJ1-3	NA	CASSLNGDRASSGNTIYF	TGTGCCAGCAGCTTGAATGGGGACAGGGCGAGCTCTGGAAACACCATATATTTT
TRBV18	NA	TRBJ1-2	NA	CASSPDSDYGYTF	TGTGCCAGCTCACCAGACAGCGACTATGGCTACACCTTC
TRBV2	NA	TRBJ2-7	NA	CASSEGEGVEQYF	TGTGCCAGCAGTGAAGGTGAGGGGGTTGAGCAGTACTTC
TRBV3-1/TRBV3-2	NA	TRBJ2-7	NA	CASSQDRGSLRHEQYF	TGTGCCAGCAGCCAAGACAGGGGTTCCCTTCGCCACGAGCAGTACTTC
TRBV7-2	NA	TRBJ2-7	NA	CASSLEQGGTYEQYF	TGTGCCAGCAGCTTGGAACAGGGTGGGACCTACGAGCAGTACTTC
TRBV21-1	NA	TRBJ2-2	NA	CASPGGHLANTGELFF	TGTGCCAGCCCGGGTGGACACTTGGCGAACACCGGGGAGCTGTTTTTT
TRBV7-9	TRBD1	TRBJ1-2	few	CASSPQGADYGYTF	TGTGCCAGCAGCCCTCAGGGGGCGGACTATGGCTACACCTTC
TRBV7-8	TRBD1	TRBJ1-1	few	CASSLVGQGGWANTEAFF	TGTGCCAGCAGCTTAGTTGGACAGGGAGGCTGGGCGAACACTGAAGCTTTCTTT
TRBV19	TRBD2	TRBJ2-3	NA	CASSQTSGATDTQYF	TGTGCCAGTAGCCAGACTAGCGGGGCCACAGATACGCAGTATTTT
TRBV6-5	TRBD1	TRBJ1-2	NA	CASRAPGQGTYGYTF	TGTGCCAGCAGGGCCCCGGGACAGGGGACCTATGGCTACACCTTC
TRBV27	NA	TRBJ2-4	NA	CASSLLQVTIAKNIQYF	TGTGCCAGCAGTTTACTGCAGGTGACCATAGCCAAAAACATTCAGTACTTC
TRBV6-5	NA	TRBJ1-5	NA	CASTDTGSNQPQHF	TGTGCCAGCACCGACACAGGTAGCAATCAGCCCCAGCATTTT
TRBV6-5	NA	TRBJ1-5	NA	CASSRTVSNQPQHF	TGTGCCAGCAGTCGGACAGTCTCCAATCAGCCCCAGCATTTT
TRBV9	TRBD2	TRBJ2-2	NA	CASSVDSGGNTGELFF	TGTGCCAGCAGCGTTGATAGCGGGGGGAACACCGGGGAGCTGTTTTTT
TRBV7-6	TRBD2	TRBJ2-1	NA	CASSFTASGNIPYNEQFF	TGTGCCAGCAGCTTCACGGCTAGCGGTAATATACCCTACAATGAGCAGTTCTTC
TRBV3-1/TRBV3-2	NA	TRBJ2-1	NA	CASSQENGDEQFF	TGTGCCAGCAGCCAAGAAAACGGGGATGAGCAGTTCTTC
TRBV4-1	TRBD1	TRBJ1-5	once	CASSQDVTGRNQPQHF	TGCGCCAGCAGCCAAGACGTGACAGGGCGCAATCAGCCCCAGCATTTT
TRBV9	TRBD2	TRBJ2-1	NA	CASSVNSGTYNEQFF	TGTGCCAGCAGCGTAAACAGCGGGACCTACAATGAGCAGTTCTTC
TRBV6-6	NA	TRBJ1-1	NA	CASRRGNTEAFF	TGTGCCAGCCGCCGGGGGAACACTGAAGCTTTCTTT
TRBV5-6	NA	TRBJ2-5	NA	CASSLASGAETQYF	TGTGCCAGCAGCTTAGCTTCAGGGGCCGAGACCCAGTACTTC
TRBV14	NA	TRBJ1-2	once	CASSRGGPLGYTF	TGTGCCAGCAGCCGGGGGGGGCCCCTGGGCTACACCTTC
TRBV5-4	TRBD2	TRBJ2-3	NA	CASSGGTSDRTDTQYF	TGTGCCAGCAGCGGGGGAACTAGCGACCGCACAGATACGCAGTATTTT
TRBV2	NA	TRBJ1-5	NA	CASNSRGSAGDSNQPQHF	TGTGCCAGCAATAGCAGGGGAAGCGCCGGCGATAGCAATCAGCCCCAGCATTTT
TRBV14	NA	TRBJ2-2	NA	CASTPTSGTGELFF	TGTGCCAGCACCCCGACTTCAGGGACCGGGGAGCTGTTTTTT
TRBV2	NA	TRBJ1-1	few	CASSGPATGTEAFF	TGTGCCAGCAGTGGCCCGGCCACAGGCACTGAAGCTTTCTTT
TRBV10-2	NA	TRBJ1-2	NA	CASSESSTGLLYGYTF	TGCGCCAGCAGTGAGTCGTCAACAGGTCTACTCTATGGCTACACCTTC
TRBV7-3	TRBD1	TRBJ1-1	NA	CASSWTGGTEAFF	TGTGCCAGCAGCTGGACAGGGGGCACTGAAGCTTTCTTT
TRBV19	TRBD1	TRBJ1-6	NA	CASSIDGQGRSPLHF	TGTGCCAGTAGTATAGACGGACAGGGTCGCTCACCCCTCCACTTT
TRBV28	NA	TRBJ1-2	NA	CASSTTGYGYTF	TGTGCCAGCAGTACCACGGGGTATGGCTACACCTTC
TRBV21-1	NA	TRBJ1-1	once	CASSAQGRTTNTEAFF	TGTGCCAGCAGCGCCCAGGGGCGAACAACCAACACTGAAGCTTTCTTT
TRBV6-5	NA	TRBJ1-1	few	CASRSIVEAFF	TGTGCCAGCCGTTCTATCGTCGAAGCTTTCTTT
TRBV25-1	NA	TRBJ1-6	few	CASSDPNSPLHF	TGTGCCAGCAGTGATCCGAATTCACCCCTCCACTTT
TRBV7-8	NA	TRBJ2-7	NA	CASSLGEDREQYF	TGTGCCAGCAGCTTAGGGGAGGACAGGGAGCAGTACTTC
TRBV7-3	TRBD1	TRBJ1-1	NA	CATQTGPNTEAFF	TGTGCCACCCAGACAGGGCCGAACACTGAAGCTTTCTTT
TRBV6-2/TRBV6-3	NA	TRBJ1-6	NA	CASSRTDLLGSPLHF	TGTGCCAGCAGTCGGACAGACCTTCTAGGATCACCCCTCCACTTT
TRBV29-1	TRBD1	TRBJ1-2	NA	CSAGPGTGYGYTF	TGCAGCGCAGGTCCCGGGACAGGGTATGGCTACACCTTC
TRBV9	NA	TRBJ2-2	few	CASSTPEGELFF	TGTGCCAGCAGCACCCCGGAGGGGGAGCTGTTTTTT
TRBV5-6	TRBD1	TRBJ1-2	NA	CASSTDRGSYGYTF	TGTGCCAGCAGTACGGACAGGGGAAGCTATGGCTACACCTTC
TRBV3-1/TRBV3-2	NA	TRBJ1-1	NA	CASRNRVRDLTPEAFF	TGTGCCAGCAGGAACAGGGTACGCGACTTAACCCCTGAAGCTTTCTTT
TRBV2	NA	TRBJ1-2	NA	CASSEQAGREANYGYTF	TGTGCCAGCAGTGAACAGGCAGGGAGGGAGGCTAACTATGGCTACACCTTC